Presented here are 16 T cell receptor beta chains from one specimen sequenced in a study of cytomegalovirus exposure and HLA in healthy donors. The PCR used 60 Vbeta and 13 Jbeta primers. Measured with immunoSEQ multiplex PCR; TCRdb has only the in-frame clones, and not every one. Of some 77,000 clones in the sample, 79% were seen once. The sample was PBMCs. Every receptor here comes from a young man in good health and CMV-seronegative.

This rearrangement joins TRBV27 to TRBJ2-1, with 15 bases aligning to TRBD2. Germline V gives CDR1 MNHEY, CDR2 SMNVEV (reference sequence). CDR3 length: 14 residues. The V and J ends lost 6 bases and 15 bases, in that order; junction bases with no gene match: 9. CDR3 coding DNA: TGTGCCAGCAGCCAGGCCGGGACTAGCGGGAGGCTGTTCTTC. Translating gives CASSQAGTSGRLFF.

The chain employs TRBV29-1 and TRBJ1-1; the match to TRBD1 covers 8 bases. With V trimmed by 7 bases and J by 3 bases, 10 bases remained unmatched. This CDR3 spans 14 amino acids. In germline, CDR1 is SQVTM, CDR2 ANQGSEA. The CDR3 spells CSDWAGGADTEAFF. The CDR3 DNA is TGCAGCGACTGGGCAGGGGGCGCGGACACTGAAGCTTTCTTT.

Here the CDR3 reads CALSGTGELFF. CDR3 nucleotides: TGTGCCCTCTCAGGGACCGGGGAGCTGTTTTTT. V and J are TRBV30 and TRBJ2-2; a weak D match, TRBD1 (5 bases). The CDR3 extends over 11 amino acids. The V and J ends lost 8 bases and 5 bases respectively, with 9 bases between them. CDR1 is GTSNPN and CDR2 is SVGIG in the germline V gene (reference sequence).

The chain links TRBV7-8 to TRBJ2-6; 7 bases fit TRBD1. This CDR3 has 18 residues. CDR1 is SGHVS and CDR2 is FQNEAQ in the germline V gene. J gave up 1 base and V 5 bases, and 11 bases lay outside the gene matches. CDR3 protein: CASSPYRGRSSGANVLTF. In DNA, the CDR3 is TGTGCCAGCAGCCCATACAGGGGACGCAGTTCTGGGGCCAACGTCCTGACTTTC.

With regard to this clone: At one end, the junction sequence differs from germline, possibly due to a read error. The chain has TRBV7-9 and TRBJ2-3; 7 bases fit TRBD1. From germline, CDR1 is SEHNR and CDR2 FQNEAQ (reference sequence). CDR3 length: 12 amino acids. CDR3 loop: CASTLDGTATSF. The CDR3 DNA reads TGTGCCAGCACCTTAGATGGGACAGCTACTAGTTTT.

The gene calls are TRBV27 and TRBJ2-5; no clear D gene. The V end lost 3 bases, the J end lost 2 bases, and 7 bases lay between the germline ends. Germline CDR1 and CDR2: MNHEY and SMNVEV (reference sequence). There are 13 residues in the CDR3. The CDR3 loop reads CASSFGKQETQYF. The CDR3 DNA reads TGTGCCAGCAGTTTTGGCAAACAAGAGACCCAGTACTTC.

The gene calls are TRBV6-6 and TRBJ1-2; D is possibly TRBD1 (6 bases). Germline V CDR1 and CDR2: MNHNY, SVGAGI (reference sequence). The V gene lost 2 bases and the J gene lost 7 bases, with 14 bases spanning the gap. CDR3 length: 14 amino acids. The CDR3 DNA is TGTGCCAGCAGTTACGGGGGCCAGGAATTTGGCTACACCTTC. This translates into CASSYGGQEFGYTF.

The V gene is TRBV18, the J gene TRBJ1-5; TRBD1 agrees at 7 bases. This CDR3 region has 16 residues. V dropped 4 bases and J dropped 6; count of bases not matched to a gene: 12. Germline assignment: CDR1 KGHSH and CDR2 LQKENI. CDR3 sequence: CASSLSGTVTGQPQHF. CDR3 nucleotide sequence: TGTGCCAGCTCACTATCCGGGACAGTAACCGGTCAGCCCCAGCATTTT. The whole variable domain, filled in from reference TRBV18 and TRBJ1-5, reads NAGVMQNPRHLVRRRGQEARLRCSPMKGHSHVYWYRQLPEEGLKFMVYLQKENIIDESGMPKERFSAEFPKEGPSILRIQQVVRGDSAAYFCASSLSGTVTGQPQHFGDGTRLSIL.

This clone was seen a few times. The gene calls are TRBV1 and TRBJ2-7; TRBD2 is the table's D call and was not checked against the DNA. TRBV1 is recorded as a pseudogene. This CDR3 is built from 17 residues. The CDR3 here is CTSSQERETSWAYEQYF. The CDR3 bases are TGCACCAGCAGCCAAGAGCGAGAGACTAGCTGGGCCTACGAGCAGTACTTC.

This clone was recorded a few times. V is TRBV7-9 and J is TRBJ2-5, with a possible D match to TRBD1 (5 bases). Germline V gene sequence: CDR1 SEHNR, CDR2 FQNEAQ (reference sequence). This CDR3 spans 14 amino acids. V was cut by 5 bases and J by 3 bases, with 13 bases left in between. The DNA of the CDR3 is TGTGCCAGCAGCCCGGTAGGGGTCAAAGAGACCCAGTACTTC. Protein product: CASSPVGVKETQYF.

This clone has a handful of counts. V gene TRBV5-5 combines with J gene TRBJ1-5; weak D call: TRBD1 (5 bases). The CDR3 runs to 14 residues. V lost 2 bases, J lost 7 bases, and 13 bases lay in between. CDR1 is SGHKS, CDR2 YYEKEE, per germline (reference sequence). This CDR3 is CASSFSGDGQPQHF. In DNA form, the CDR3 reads TGTGCCAGCAGCTTTTCGGGGGATGGGCAGCCCCAGCATTTT.

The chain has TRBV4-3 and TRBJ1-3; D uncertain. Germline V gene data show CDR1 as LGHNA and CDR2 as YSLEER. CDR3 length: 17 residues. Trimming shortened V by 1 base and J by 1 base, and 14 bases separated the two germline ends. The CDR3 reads CASSQAGGLTSGNTIYF. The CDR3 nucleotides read TGCGCCAGCAGCCAAGCCGGAGGACTAACATCTGGAAACACCATATATTTT.

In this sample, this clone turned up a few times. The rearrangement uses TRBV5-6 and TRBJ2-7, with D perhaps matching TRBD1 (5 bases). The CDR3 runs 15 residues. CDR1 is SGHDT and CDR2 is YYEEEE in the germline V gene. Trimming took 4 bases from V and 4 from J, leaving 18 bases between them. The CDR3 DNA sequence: TGTGCCAGCAGCGGTCAGGGCCTTCAAGATTACGAGCAGTACTTC. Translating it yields CASSGQGLQDYEQYF.

The CDR3 loop reads CASSGLAGREQFF. The DNA of the CDR3 is TGTGCCAGTAGTGGGCTAGCGGGACGTGAGCAGTTCTTC. This sequence joins TRBV19 and TRBJ2-1, with 9 nucleotides matching TRBD2. CDR3 length: 13 amino acids. With 5 bases clipped from V and 9 bases from J, the junction kept 5 bases outside the gene matches. The germline CDR1 and CDR2 sequences are LNHDA and SQIVND (reference sequence).

The CDR3 coding sequence is TGTGCCAGCAGCTTGGGACAGGGAGTCTATGGCTACACCTTC. This sequence encodes CASSLGQGVYGYTF. This rearrangement joins TRBV5-4 to TRBJ1-2, with 7 bases that match TRBD1. Germline lookup yields CDR1 SGHNT and CDR2 YYREEE (reference sequence). V shed 0 bases and J 4 bases; nucleotides not matched to a gene: 3. The CDR3 has 14 amino acids.

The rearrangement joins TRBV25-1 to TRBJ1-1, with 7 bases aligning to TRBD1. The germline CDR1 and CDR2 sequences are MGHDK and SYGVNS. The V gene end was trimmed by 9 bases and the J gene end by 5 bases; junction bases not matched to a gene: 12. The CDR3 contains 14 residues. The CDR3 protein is CASKKTGVRTEAFF. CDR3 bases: TGTGCCAGTAAAAAAACAGGGGTAAGGACTGAAGCTTTCTTT. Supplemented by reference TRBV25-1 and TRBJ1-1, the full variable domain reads EADIYQTPRYLVIGTGKKITLECSQTMGHDKMYWYQQDPGMELHLIHYSYGVNSTEKGDLSSESTVSRIRTEHFPLTLESARPSHTSQYLCASKKTGVRTEAFFGQGTRLTVV.